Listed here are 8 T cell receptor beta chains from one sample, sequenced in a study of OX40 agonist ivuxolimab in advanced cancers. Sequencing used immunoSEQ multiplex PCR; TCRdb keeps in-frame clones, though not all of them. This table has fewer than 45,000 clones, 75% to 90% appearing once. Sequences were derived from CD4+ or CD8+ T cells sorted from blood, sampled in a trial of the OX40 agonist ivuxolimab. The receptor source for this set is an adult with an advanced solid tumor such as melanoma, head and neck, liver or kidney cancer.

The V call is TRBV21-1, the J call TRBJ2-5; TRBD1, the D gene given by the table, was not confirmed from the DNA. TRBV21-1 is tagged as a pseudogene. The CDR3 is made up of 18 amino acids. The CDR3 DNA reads TGTGCCAGCAACCCTAGCTGGGACAGGGGGGTGCGGAAAGAGACCCAGTACTTC. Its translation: CASNPSWDRGVRKETQYF.

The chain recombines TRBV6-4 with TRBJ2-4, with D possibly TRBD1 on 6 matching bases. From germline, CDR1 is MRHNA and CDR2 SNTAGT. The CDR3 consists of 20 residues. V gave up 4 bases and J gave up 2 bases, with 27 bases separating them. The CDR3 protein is CASSGPQKDRYLGTKNIQYF. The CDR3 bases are TGTGCCAGCAGTGGGCCCCAGAAGGACAGATATTTAGGGACCAAAAACATTCAGTACTTC.

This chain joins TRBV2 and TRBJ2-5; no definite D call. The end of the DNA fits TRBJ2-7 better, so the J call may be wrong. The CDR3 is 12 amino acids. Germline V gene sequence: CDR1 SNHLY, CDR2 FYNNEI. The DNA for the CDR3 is TGTGCCAGCAGTCTGGGCTCCTACGAGCAGTACTTC. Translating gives CASSLGSYEQYF.

The CDR3 DNA sequence: TGTGCCAGCAGCCCCCGGGACAGGACCTCCTACGAGCAGTACTTC. The encoded protein is CASSPRDRTSYEQYF. The rearrangement links TRBV7-8 to TRBJ2-7, with 8 bases that match TRBD1. The CDR3 sequence is 15 residues long. Germline V gene lookup returns CDR1 SGHVS and CDR2 FQNEAQ. The ends lost 5 bases at V and 0 bases at J; junction bases unmatched: 6.

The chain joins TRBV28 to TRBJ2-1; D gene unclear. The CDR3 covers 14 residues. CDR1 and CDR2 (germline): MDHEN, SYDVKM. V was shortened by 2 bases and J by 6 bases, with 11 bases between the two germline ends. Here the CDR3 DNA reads TGTGCCAGCAGTTTAAGTCGGGTTGTCAATGAGCAGTTCTTC. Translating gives CASSLSRVVNEQFF.

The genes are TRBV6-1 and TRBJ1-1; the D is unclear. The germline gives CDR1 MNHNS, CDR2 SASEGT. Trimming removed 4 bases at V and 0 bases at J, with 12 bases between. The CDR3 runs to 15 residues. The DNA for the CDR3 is TGTGCCAGCAGTGGGCAGGCACCTTTGAACACTGAAGCTTTCTTT. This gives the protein CASSGQAPLNTEAFF.

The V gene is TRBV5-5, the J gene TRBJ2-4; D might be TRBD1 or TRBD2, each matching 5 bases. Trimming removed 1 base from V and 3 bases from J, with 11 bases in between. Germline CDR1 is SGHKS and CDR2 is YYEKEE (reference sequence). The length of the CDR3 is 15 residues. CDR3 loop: CASSLLGEVKNIQYF. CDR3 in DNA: TGTGCCAGCAGCTTGCTGGGGGAAGTCAAAAACATTCAGTACTTC. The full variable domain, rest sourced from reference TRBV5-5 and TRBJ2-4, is DAGVTQSPTHLIKTRGQQVTLRCSPISGHKSVSWYQQVLGQGPQFIFQYYEKEERGRGNFPDRFSARQFPNYSSELNVNALLLGDSALYLCASSLLGEVKNIQYFGAGTRLSVL.

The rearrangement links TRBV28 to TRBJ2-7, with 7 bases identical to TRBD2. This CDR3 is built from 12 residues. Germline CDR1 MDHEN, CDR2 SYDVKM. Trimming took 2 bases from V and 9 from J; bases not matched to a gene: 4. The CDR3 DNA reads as TGTGCCAGCAGTTTAAGCGGGGCGTGGCAGTACTTC. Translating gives CASSLSGAWQYF.